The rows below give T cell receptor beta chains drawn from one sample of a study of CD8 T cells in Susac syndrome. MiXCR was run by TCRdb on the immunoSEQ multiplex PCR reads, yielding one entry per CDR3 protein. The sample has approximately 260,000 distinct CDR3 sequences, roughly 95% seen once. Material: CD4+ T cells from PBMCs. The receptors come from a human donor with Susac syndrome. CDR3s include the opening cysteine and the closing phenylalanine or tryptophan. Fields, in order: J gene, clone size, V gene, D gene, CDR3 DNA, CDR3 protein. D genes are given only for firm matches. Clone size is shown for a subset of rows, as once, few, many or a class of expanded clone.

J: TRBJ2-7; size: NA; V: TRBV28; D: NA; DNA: TGTGCCAGCACTACCGGGACGAGATACGAGCAGTACTTC; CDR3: CASTTGTRYEQYF
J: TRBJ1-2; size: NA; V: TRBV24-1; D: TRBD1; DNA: TGTGCCACCAGTGACCCTAACCAGGGGGACTATGGCTACACCTTC; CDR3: CATSDPNQGDYGYTF
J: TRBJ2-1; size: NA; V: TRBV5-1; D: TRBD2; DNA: TGCGCCAGTATAAGCGGGAGGGACCACAATGAGCAGTTCTTC; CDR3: CASISGRDHNEQFF
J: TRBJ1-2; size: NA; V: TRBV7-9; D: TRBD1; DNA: TGTGCCAGCAGCTTAGCTAAACTGGGACAGGGAATGGATGGCTACACCTTC; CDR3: CASSLAKLGQGMDGYTF
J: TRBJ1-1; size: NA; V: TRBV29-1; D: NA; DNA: TGCAGCGTGTCCCAGAGGGCTACTGAAGCTTTCTTT; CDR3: CSVSQRATEAFF
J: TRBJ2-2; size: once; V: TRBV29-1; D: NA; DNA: TGCAGCGTTGGCCAAGGACAGCTACTCACCGGGGAGCTGTTTTTT; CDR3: CSVGQGQLLTGELFF
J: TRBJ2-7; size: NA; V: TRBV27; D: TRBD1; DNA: TGTGCCAGCAGTCTCCGGACAGGGGTCCTCCCCTACGAGCAGTACTTC; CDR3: CASSLRTGVLPYEQYF
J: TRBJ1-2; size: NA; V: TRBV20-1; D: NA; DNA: TGCAGTGCTAGAGCTATGGACGGAGCTAACTATGGCTACACCTTC; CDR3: CSARAMDGANYGYTF
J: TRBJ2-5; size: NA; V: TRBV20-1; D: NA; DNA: TGCAGTGCTAGACCCGGGAGTGGGGAGACCCAGTACTTC; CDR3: CSARPGSGETQYF
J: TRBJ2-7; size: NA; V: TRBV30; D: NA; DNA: TGTGCCTGGAGTCCTGGTTGGAGACAGGCCCCCTACGAGCAGTACTTC; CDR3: CAWSPGWRQAPYEQYF
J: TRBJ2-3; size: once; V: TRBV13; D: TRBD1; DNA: TGTGCCAGCAGCGACCGGGACAGTGGGGCGGATACGCAGTATTTT; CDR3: CASSDRDSGADTQYF
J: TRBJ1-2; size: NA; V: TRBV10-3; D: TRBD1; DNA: TGTGCCACCGGACAGGGGGGAGGATACTATGGCTACACCTTC; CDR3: CATGQGGGYYGYTF
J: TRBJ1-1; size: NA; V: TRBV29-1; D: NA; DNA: TGCAGCGTTTCAGGGATGAACACTGAAGCTTTCTTT; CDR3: CSVSGMNTEAFF
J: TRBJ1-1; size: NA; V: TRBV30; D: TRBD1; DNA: TGTGCCTGGCAGACAGGGGTCAGGGAAGCTTTCTTT; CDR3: CAWQTGVREAFF
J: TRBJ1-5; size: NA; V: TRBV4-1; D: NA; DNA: TGCGCCAGCAGCCAGGCCAACGGGCCCCAGCATTTT; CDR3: CASSQANGPQHF
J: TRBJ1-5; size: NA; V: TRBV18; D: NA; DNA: TGTGCCAGCTCACCACCCTCTGAGGATCAGCCCCAGCATTTT; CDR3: CASSPPSEDQPQHF
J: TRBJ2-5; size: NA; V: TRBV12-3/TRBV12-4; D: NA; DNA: TGTGCCAGCAGCTCCTCCGGGACTGGCGAGACCCAGTACTTC; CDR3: CASSSSGTGETQYF
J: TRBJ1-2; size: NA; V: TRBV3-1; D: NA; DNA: TGTGCCAGCAGCCAAGGAGGGGTGCATGGCTACACCTTC; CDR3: CASSQGGVHGYTF
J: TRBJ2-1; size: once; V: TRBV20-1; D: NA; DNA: TGCAGTGCCCAGCGGTCGGCGTACAATGAGCAGTTCTTC; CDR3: CSAQRSAYNEQFF
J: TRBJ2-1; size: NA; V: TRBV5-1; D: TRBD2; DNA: TGCGCCAGCAGCTTGGCCGAGCTAGCGGGAGTTCTCCCGTTCTTC; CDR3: CASSLAELAGVLPFF
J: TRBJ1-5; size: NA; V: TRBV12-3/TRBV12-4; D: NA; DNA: TGTGCCAGCAGTTTAGTGCTCGACAAGAATCAGCCCCAGCATTTT; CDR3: CASSLVLDKNQPQHF
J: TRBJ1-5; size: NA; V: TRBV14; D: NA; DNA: TGTGCCAGCAGCCAGGGACACGCTCAGCCCCAGCATTTT; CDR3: CASSQGHAQPQHF
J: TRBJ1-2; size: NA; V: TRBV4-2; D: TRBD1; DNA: TGTGCCAGCAGCCCAACGGACAGGGGAGGCTATGGCTACACCTTC; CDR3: CASSPTDRGGYGYTF
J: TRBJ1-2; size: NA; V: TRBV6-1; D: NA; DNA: TGTGCCAGCAGACCCTGGGACGCCGGGGGTAACTATGGCTACACCTTC; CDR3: CASRPWDAGGNYGYTF
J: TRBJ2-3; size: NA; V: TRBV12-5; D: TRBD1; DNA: TGTGCTAGTGGTTCACCGGGACAGGGCCGCGATACGCAGTATTTT; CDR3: CASGSPGQGRDTQYF
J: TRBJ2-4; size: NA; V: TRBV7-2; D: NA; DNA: TGTGCCAGTCACCGTGGAGGGGCTGACATTCAGTACTTC; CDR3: CASHRGGADIQYF
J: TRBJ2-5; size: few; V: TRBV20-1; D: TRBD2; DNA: TGCAGTGCTAGAGGTCTAGCGGGACTCCAAGAGACCCAGTACTTC; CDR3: CSARGLAGLQETQYF
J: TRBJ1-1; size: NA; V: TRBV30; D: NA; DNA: TGTGCCTGGAGTGTACGAAGAGTCCACCCGAACACTGAAGCTTTCTTT; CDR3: CAWSVRRVHPNTEAFF
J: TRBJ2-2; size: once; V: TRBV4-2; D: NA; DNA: TGTGCCAGCAGCCTGACGGGGCGCAGCACCGGGGAGCTGTTTTTT; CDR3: CASSLTGRSTGELFF
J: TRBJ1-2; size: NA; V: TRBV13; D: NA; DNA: TGTGCCAGCAGCTCCGTACCGGGGTTTAGGTATGGCTACACCTTC; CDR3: CASSSVPGFRYGYTF
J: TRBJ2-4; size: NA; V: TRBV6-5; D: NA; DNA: TGTGCCAGCAGTTCTCCCACAGGGACCAAAAACATTCAGTACTTC; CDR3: CASSSPTGTKNIQYF
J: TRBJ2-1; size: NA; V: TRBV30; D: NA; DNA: TGTGCCTGGGGTCGAGGGCGGGTTCTCTCCAATGAGCAGTTCTTC; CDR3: CAWGRGRVLSNEQFF
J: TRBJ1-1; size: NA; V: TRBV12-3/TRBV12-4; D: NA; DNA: TGTGCCAGCAGTTTAGCGGGCGGACAGCCGAACACTGAAGCTTTCTTT; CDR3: CASSLAGGQPNTEAFF
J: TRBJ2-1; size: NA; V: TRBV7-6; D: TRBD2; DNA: TGTGCCAGCAGCTTAAATAGCGGGAGGGCCTCCAATGAGCAGTTCTTC; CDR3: CASSLNSGRASNEQFF
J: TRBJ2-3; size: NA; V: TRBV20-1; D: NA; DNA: TGCAGTGCTACAGGCCATTCCCCCACAGATACGCAGTATTTT; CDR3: CSATGHSPTDTQYF
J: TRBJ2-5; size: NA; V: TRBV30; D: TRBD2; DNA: TGTGCCTGGAGTGGGACTAGCGGGAGAAGAGAGACCCAGTACTTC; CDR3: CAWSGTSGRRETQYF
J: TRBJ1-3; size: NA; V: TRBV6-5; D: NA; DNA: TGTGCCAGCAGTTACTCCGGGGACTCTGGAAACACCATATATTTT; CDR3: CASSYSGDSGNTIYF
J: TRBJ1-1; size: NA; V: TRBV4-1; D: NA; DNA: TGCGCCAGCAGCCAGGGTATGAACACTGAAGCTTTCTTT; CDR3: CASSQGMNTEAFF
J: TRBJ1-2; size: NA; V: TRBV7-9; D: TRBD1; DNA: TGTGCCAGCAGCCCGATCGGACAGGGGGCGCTTGGCTACACCTTC; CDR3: CASSPIGQGALGYTF
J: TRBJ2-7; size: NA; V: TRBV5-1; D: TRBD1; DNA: TGCGCCAGCAGCTTTAAACAGGGGGAACACGAGCAGTACTTC; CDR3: CASSFKQGEHEQYF
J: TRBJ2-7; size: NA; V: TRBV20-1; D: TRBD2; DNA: TGCAGTGCTAGACTCGGACTAGCGGGGCACTACGAGCAGTACTTC; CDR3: CSARLGLAGHYEQYF
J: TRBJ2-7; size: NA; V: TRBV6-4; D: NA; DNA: TGTGCCAGCAGCGGGAGTGGGACTGGGGACGAGCAGTACTTC; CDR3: CASSGSGTGDEQYF
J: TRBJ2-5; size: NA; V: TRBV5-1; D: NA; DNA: TGCGCCAGCAGCTACCGACAGGAACAAGAGACCCAGTACTTC; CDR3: CASSYRQEQETQYF
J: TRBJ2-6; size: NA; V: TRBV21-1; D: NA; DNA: TGTGCCAGCAGCAAAGACACAGGGGGGGTGTCTGGGGCCAACGTCCTGACTTTC; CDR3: CASSKDTGGVSGANVLTF
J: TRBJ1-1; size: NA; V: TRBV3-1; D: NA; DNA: TGTGCCAGCAGCCAAGGAACCCGACTATTAGGGAGGAACACTGAAGCTTTCTTT; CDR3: CASSQGTRLLGRNTEAFF
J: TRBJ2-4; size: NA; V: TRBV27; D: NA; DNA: TGTGCCAGCAGTTTAGTGGCCAAAAACATTCAGTACTTC; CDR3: CASSLVAKNIQYF
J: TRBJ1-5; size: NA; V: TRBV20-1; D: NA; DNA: TGCAGTGCTAGAGATCGGAGGTCAGGGCAGCCCCAGCATTTT; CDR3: CSARDRRSGQPQHF
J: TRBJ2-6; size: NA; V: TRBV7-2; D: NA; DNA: TGTGCCAGCAGCTTACGGCGATCTGGGGCCAACGTCCTGACTTTC; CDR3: CASSLRRSGANVLTF